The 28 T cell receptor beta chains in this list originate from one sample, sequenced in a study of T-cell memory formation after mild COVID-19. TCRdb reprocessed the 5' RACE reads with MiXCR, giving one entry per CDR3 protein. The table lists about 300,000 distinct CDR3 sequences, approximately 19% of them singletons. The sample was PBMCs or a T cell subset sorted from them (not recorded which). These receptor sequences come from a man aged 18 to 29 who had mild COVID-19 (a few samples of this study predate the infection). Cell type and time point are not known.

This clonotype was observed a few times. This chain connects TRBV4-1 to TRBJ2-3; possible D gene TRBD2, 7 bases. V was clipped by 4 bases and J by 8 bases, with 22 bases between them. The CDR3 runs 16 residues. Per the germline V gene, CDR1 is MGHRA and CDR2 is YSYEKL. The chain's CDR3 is CASSRVVGGGAATQYF. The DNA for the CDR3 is TGCGCCAGCAGCCGCGTTGTGGGCGGGGGCGCAGCTACGCAGTATTTT.

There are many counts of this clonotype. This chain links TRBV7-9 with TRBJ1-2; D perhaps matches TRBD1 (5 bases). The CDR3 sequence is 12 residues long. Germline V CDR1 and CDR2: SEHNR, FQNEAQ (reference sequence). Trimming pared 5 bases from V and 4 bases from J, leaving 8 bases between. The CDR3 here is CASSGGGYGYTF. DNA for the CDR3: TGTGCCAGCAGCGGTGGGGGCTATGGCTACACCTTC.

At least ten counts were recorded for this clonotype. The CDR3 spells CASSLTRGGQDTQYF. The CDR3 DNA is TGTGCCAGCAGCTTAACTCGGGGGGGCCAAGATACGCAGTATTTT. V gene TRBV7-3 combines with J gene TRBJ2-3; 8 bases align to TRBD2. The CDR3 contains 15 residues. Unmatched junction bases numbered 4, after V lost 0 bases and J lost 5 bases. Germline V lookup: CDR1 SGHTA, CDR2 FQGTGA.

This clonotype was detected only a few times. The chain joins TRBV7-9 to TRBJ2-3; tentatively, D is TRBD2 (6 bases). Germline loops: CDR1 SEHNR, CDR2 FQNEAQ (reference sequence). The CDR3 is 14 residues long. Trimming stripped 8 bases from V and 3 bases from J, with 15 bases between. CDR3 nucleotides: TGTGCCAGCGGGGGACTTCTGGAGACAGATACGCAGTATTTT. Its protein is CASGGLLETDTQYF.

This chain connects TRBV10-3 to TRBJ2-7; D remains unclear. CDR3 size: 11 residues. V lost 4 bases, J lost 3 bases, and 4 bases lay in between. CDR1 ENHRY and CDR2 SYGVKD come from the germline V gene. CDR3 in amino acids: CAISGGYEQYF. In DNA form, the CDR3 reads TGTGCCATCAGTGGGGGCTACGAGCAGTACTTC.

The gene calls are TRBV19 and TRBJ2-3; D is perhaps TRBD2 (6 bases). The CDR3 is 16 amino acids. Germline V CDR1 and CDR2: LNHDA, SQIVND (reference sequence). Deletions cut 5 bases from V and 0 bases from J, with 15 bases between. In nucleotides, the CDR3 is TGTGCCAGTAGTCCTCATTGGGGGGAGAGCACAGATACGCAGTATTTT. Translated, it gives CASSPHWGESTDTQYF.

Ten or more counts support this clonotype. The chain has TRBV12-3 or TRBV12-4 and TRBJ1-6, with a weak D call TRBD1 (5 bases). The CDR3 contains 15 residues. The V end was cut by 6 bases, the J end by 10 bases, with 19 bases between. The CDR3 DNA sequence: TGTGCCAGCAGCCTTCGGGACCCTAGGGACTCACCCCTCCACTTT. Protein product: CASSLRDPRDSPLHF.

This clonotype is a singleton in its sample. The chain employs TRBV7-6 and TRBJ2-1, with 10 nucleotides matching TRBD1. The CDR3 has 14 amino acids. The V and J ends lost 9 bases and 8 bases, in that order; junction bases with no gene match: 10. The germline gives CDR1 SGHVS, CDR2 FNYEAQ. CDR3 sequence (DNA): TGTGCCAGTACGGGGGACAGGGGACCGGATGAGCAGTTCTTC. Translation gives CASTGDRGPDEQFF.

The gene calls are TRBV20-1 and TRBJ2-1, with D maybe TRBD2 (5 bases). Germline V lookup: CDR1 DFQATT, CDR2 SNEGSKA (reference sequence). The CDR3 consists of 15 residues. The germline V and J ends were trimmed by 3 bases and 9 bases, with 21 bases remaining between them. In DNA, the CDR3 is TGCAGTGCTAGTGAGCTAGCAGAAAAACGGGGTGAGCAGTTCTTC. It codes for CSASELAEKRGEQFF.

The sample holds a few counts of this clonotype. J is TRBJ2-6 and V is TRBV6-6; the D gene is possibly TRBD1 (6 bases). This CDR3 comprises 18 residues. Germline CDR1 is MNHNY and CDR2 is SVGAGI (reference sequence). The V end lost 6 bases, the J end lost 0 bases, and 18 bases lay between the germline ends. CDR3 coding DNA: TGTGCCAGCAGAAGAGGGGGTGCCCCCTTCTCTGGGGCCAACGTCCTGACTTTC. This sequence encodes CASRRGGAPFSGANVLTF.

Here the CDR3 reads CASSPLVGYGYTF. The CDR3 DNA sequence: TGTGCCAGCAGCCCTCTGGTGGGCTATGGCTACACCTTC. The genes are TRBV21-1 and TRBJ1-2. TRBV21-1 is flagged as a pseudogene. The CDR3 has 13 residues.

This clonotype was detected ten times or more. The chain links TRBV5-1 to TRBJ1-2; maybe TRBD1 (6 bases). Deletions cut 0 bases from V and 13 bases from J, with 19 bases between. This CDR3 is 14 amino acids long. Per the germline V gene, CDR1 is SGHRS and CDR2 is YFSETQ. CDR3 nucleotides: TGCGCCAGCAGCTTGGATGGACAGTCCACCCTTCCCACCTTC. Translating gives CASSLDGQSTLPTF.

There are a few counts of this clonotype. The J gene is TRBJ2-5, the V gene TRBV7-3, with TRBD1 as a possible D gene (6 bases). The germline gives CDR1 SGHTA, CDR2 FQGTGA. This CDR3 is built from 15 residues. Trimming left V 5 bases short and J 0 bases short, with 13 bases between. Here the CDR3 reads CASSRGQMYQETQYF. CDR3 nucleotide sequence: TGTGCCAGCAGCCGCGGACAGATGTACCAAGAGACCCAGTACTTC.

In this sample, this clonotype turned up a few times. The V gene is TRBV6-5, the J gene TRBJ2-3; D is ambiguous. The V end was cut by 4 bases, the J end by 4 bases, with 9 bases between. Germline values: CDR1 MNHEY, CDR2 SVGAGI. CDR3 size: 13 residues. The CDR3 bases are TGTGCCAGCAGTTGGGTTTCCGCAGATACGCAGTATTTT. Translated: CASSWVSADTQYF.

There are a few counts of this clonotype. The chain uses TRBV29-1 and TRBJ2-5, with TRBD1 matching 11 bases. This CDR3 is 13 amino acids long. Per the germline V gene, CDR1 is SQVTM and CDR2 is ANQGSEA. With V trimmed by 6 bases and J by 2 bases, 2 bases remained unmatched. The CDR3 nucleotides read TGCAGCGTAGGGACAGGGGGTCAAGAGACCCAGTACTTC. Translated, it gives CSVGTGGQETQYF. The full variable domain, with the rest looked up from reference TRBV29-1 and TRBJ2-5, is SAVISQKPSRDICQRGTSLTIQCQVDSQVTMMFWYRQQPGQSLTLIATANQGSEATYESGFVIDKFPISRPNLTFSTLTVSNMSPEDSSIYLCSVGTGGQETQYFGPGTRLLVL.

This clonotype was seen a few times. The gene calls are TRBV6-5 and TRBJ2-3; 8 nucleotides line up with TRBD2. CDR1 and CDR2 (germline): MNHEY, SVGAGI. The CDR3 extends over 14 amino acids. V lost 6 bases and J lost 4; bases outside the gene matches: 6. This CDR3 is CASRAGLVPDTQYF. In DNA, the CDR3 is TGTGCCAGCAGAGCGGGACTAGTTCCAGATACGCAGTATTTT.

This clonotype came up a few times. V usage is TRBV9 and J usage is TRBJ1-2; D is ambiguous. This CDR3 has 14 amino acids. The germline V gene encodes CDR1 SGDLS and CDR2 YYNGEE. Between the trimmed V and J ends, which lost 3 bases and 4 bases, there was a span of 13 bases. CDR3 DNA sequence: TGTGCCAGCAGCGACGGCACAGCCATCTATGGCTACACCTTC. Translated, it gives CASSDGTAIYGYTF.

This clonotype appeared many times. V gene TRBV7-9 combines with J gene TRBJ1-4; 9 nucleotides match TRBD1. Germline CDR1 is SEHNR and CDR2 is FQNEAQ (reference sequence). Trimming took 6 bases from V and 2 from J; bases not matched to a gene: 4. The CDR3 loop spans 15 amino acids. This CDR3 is CASSLQGATNEKLFF. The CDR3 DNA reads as TGTGCCAGCAGTTTACAGGGGGCTACTAATGAAAAACTGTTTTTT. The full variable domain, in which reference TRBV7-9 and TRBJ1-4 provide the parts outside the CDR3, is DTGVSQNPRHKITKRGQNVTFRCDPISEHNRLYWYRQTLGQGPEFLTYFQNEAQLEKSRLLSDRFSAERPKGSFSTLEIQRTEQGDSAMYLCASSLQGATNEKLFFGSGTQLSVL.

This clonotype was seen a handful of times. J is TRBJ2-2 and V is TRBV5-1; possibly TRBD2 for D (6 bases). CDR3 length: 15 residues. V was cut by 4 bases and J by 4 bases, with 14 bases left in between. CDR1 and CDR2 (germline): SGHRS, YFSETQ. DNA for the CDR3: TGCGCCAGCAGCGGAAGGGACTTTTTCACCGGGGAGCTGTTTTTT. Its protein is CASSGRDFFTGELFF.

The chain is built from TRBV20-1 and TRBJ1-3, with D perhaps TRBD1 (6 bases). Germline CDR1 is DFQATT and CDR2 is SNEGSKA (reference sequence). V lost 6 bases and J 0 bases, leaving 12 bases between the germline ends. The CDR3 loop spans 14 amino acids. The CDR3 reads CSASGEPSGNTIYF. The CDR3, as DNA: TGCAGTGCATCAGGGGAACCCTCTGGAAACACCATATATTTT.

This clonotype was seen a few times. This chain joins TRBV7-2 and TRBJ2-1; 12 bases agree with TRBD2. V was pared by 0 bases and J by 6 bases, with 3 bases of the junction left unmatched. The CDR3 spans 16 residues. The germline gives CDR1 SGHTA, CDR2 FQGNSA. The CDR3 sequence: CASSLAPTSGGNEQFF. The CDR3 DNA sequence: TGTGCCAGCAGCTTAGCCCCGACTAGCGGGGGCAATGAGCAGTTCTTC.

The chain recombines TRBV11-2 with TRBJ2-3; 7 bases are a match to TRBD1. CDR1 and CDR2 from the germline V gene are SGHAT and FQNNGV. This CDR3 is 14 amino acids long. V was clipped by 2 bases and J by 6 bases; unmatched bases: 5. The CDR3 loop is CASSLRDRGDTQYF. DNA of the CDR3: TGTGCCAGCAGCTTAAGGGACAGAGGTGATACGCAGTATTTT.

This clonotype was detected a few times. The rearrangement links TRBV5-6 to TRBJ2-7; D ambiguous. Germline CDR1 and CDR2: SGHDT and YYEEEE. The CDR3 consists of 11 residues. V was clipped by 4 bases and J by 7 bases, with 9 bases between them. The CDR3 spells CASSLLLEQYF. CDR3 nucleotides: TGTGCCAGCAGCCTCCTACTAGAGCAGTACTTC. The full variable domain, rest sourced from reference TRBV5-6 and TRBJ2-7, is DAGVTQSPTHLIKTRGQQVTLRCSPKSGHDTVSWYQQALGQGPQFIFQYYEEEERQRGNFPDRFSGHQFPNYSSELNVNALLLGDSALYLCASSLLLEQYFGPGTRLTVT.

The CDR3 DNA reads TGTGCCAGCAGTTATTGGGACTATGGGCACCCGCCCATTTTTCTTGAGCAGTTCTTC. Translated, it gives CASSYWDYGHPPIFLEQFF. V is TRBV6-2 or TRBV6-3 and J is TRBJ2-1, with 7 bases fitting TRBD2. CDR1 and CDR2 (germline): MNHEY, SVGEGT. Trimming at V came to 3 bases and at J to 9 bases, leaving 23 bases not matched to a gene. The CDR3 length is 19 residues.

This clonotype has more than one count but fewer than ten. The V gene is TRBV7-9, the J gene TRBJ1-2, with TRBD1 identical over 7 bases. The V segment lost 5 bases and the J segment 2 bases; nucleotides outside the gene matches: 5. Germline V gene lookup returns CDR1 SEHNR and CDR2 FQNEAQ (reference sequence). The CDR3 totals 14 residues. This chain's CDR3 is CASSKRGQNYGYTF. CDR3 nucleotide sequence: TGTGCCAGCAGCAAAAGGGGACAGAACTATGGCTACACCTTC.

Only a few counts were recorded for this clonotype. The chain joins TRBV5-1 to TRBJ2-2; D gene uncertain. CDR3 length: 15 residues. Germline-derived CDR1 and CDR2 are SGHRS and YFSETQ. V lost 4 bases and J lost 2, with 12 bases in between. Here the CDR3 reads CASSPYGENTGELFF. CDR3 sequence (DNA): TGCGCCAGCAGCCCGTATGGGGAAAACACCGGGGAGCTGTTTTTT.

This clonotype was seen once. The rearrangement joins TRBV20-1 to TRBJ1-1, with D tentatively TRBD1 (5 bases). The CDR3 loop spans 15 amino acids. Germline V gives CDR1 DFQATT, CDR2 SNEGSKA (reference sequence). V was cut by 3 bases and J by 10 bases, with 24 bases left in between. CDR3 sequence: CSARAGREIGWVAFF. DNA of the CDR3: TGCAGTGCTAGGGCGGGCAGGGAGATCGGGTGGGTAGCTTTCTTT.

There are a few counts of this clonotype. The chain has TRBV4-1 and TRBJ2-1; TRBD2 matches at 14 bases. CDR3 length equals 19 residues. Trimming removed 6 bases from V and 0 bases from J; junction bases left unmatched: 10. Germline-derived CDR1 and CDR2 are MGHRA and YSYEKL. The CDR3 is CASSGGTSGGQRSYNEQFF. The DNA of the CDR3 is TGCGCCAGCAGTGGAGGGACTAGCGGGGGCCAACGCTCCTACAATGAGCAGTTCTTC.